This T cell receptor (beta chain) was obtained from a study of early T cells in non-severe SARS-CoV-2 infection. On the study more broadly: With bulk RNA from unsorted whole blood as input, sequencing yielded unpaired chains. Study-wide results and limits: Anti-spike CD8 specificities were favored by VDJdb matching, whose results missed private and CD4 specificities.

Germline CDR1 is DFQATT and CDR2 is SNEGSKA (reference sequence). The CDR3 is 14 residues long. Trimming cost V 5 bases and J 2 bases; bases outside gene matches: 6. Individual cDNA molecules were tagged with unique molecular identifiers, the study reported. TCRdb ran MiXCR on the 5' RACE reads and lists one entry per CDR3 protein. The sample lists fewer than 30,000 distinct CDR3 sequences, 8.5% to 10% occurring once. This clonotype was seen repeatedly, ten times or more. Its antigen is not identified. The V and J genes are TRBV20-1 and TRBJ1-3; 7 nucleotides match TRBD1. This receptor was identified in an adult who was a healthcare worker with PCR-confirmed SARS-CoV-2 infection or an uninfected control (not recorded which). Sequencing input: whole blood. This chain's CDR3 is CSALMQGAGNTIYF. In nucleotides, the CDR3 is TGCAGTGCTTTAATGCAGGGGGCTGGAAACACCATATATTTT.